Shown below are 10 T cell receptor beta chains from a single sample sequenced in a study of blood T cell repertoires in COVID-19. The method was immunoSEQ multiplex PCR; TCRdb's version includes in-frame clones alone and lacks a portion of them. This repertoire shows 60,000 to 85,000 clones, about four fifths found once; its top ten account for under 20%. What was sequenced was peripheral blood. The receptors were sampled from a woman aged 55-75 years with acute or convalescent COVID-19.

The V gene is TRBV24-1, the J gene TRBJ2-1, with 9 bases matching TRBD1. V lost 4 bases and J lost 3; bases outside the gene matches: 0. Germline assignment: CDR1 KGHDR and CDR2 SFDVKD. This CDR3 spans 14 amino acids. This chain's CDR3 is CATSEGQGYNEQFF. The CDR3 DNA sequence: TGTGCCACCAGTGAGGGACAGGGCTACAATGAGCAGTTCTTC.

This clone was detected a few times. CDR3 in amino acids: CASSPGMYEQYF. The CDR3 DNA reads as TGTGCCAGCAGCCCCGGGATGTACGAGCAGTACTTC. This rearrangement joins TRBV11-2 to TRBJ2-7; perhaps TRBD2 as D (5 bases). CDR1 and CDR2 from the germline V gene are SGHAT and FQNNGV. The CDR3 runs 12 residues. The V end lost 5 bases, the J end lost 4 bases, and 9 bases lay between the germline ends.

The rearrangement uses TRBV6-6 and TRBJ1-3, with 9 bases matching TRBD1. V was pared by 5 bases and J by 4 bases, with 6 bases of the junction left unmatched. From germline, CDR1 is MNHNY and CDR2 SVGAGI (reference sequence). The CDR3 contains 15 residues. In DNA form, the CDR3 reads TGTGCCAGCAGTAAAACAGGGGGCGAAGGAAACACCATATATTTT. This codes for CASSKTGGEGNTIYF.

The chain uses TRBV7-8 and TRBJ1-1; D unresolved. This CDR3 spans 13 amino acids. With 5 bases removed from V and 3 bases from J, the gap between germline ends came to 10 bases. Germline V gene sequence: CDR1 SGHVS, CDR2 FQNEAQ. CDR3 loop: CASSITRDTEAFF. The CDR3 DNA follows: TGTGCCAGCAGCATAACTCGGGACACTGAAGCTTTCTTT.

V and J are TRBV13 and TRBJ1-1, with D possibly matching TRBD1 (5 bases). This CDR3 is built from 13 residues. Trimming pared 4 bases from V and 1 base from J, leaving 7 bases between. Germline lookup yields CDR1 PRHDT and CDR2 FYEKMQ (reference sequence). DNA for the CDR3: TGTGCCAGCAGCTCCACAGGGAACACTGAAGCTTTCTTT. Translation: CASSSTGNTEAFF.

This rearrangement joins TRBV5-1 to TRBJ1-1; 9 bases map to TRBD1. The CDR3 consists of 16 residues. J gave up 2 bases and V 0 bases, and 5 bases lay outside the gene matches. The germline V gene encodes CDR1 SGHRS and CDR2 YFSETQ. CDR3 amino acids: CASSLEWDRANTEAFF. The CDR3 bases are TGCGCCAGCAGCTTGGAATGGGACAGGGCCAACACTGAAGCTTTCTTT.

This rearrangement joins TRBV5-4 to TRBJ2-4; TRBD1 agrees at 11 bases. J was trimmed by 0 bases and V by 2 bases; bases with no gene match: 1. The CDR3 runs to 16 residues. CDR1 and CDR2 (germline): SGHNT, YYREEE (reference sequence). The CDR3 bases are TGTGCCAGCAGCTTAGGACAGGGGGCAGCCAAAAACATTCAGTACTTC. Translated: CASSLGQGAAKNIQYF.

J is TRBJ2-7 and V is TRBV5-1; TRBD1 agrees at 10 bases. CDR1 and CDR2 (germline): SGHRS, YFSETQ. Trimming at V came to 4 bases and at J to 1 base, leaving 5 bases not matched to a gene. CDR3 length equals 15 residues. CDR3 nucleotide sequence: TGCGCCAGCAGCACCGACAGGGGGCGTTCCTACGAGCAGTACTTC. It yields the protein CASSTDRGRSYEQYF. Together with reference TRBV5-1 and TRBJ2-7, the CDR3 gives the full variable domain: KAGVTQTPRYLIKTRGQQVTLSCSPISGHRSVSWYQQTPGQGLQFLFEYFSETQRNKGNFPGRFSGRQFSNSRSEMNVSTLELGDSALYLCASSTDRGRSYEQYFGPGTRLTVT.

The V gene is TRBV24-1, the J gene TRBJ2-7; 12 bases are a match to TRBD2. V shed 2 bases, J shed 1 base, and the junction held 2 bases outside the gene matches. The CDR3 is made up of 16 amino acids. The V gene's germline CDR1 is KGHDR and CDR2 SFDVKD. Written as DNA, the CDR3 is TGTGCCACCAGTGATTCAACTAGCGGGGGGTCCTACGAGCAGTACTTC. Translation: CATSDSTSGGSYEQYF.

The rearrangement uses TRBV28 and TRBJ1-2; perhaps TRBD1 as D (5 bases). Germline V lookup: CDR1 MDHEN, CDR2 SYDVKM. The V and J ends lost 5 bases and 7 bases respectively, with 17 bases between them. The CDR3 is 14 amino acids. The CDR3: CASSAPDHRTGYTF. The CDR3 nucleotides are TGTGCCAGCAGTGCGCCAGATCACAGGACTGGCTACACCTTC.